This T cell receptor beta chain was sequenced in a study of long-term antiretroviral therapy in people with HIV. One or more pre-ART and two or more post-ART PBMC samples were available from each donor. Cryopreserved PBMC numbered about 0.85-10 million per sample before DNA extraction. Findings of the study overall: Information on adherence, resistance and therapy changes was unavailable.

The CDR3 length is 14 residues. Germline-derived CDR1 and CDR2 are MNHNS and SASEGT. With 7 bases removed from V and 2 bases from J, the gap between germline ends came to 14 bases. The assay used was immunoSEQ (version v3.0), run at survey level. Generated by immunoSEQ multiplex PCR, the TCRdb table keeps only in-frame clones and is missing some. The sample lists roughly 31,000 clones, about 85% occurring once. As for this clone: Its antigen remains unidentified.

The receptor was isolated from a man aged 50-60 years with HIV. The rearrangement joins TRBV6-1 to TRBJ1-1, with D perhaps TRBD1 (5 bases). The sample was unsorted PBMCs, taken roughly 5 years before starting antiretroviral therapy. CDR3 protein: CASIRGVGNTEAFF. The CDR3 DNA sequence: TGTGCCAGCATAAGGGGCGTCGGAAACACTGAAGCTTTCTTT.